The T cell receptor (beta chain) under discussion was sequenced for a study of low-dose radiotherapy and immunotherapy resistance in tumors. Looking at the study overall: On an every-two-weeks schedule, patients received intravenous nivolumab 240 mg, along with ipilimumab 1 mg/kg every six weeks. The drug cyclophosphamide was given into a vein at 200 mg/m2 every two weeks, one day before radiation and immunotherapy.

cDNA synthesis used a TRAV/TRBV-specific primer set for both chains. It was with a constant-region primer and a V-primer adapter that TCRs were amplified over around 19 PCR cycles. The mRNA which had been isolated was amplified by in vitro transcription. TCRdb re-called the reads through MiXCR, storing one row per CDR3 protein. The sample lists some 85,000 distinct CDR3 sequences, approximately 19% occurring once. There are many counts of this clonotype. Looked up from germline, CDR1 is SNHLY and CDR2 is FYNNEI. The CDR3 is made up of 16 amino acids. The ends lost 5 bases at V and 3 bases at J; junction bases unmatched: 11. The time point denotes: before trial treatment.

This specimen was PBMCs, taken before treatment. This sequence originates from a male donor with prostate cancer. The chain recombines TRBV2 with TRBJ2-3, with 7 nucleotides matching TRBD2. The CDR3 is CASSPGWREITDTQYF. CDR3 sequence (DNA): TGTGCCAGCAGTCCCGGCTGGCGGGAGATAACAGATACGCAGTATTTT. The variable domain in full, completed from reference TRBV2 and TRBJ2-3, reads EPEVTQTPSHQVTQMGQEVILRCVPISNHLYFYWYRQILGQKVEFLVSFYNNEISEKSEIFDDQFSVERPDGSNFTLKIRSTKLEDSAMYFCASSPGWREITDTQYFGPGTRLTVL.